This T cell receptor beta chain stems from a study of glioma-infiltrating T cells. Worth noting for this clonotype: One junction end disagrees with the germline gene, perhaps due to a read error.

This CDR3 region has 15 residues. The germline CDR1 and CDR2 sequences are KGHSH and LQKENI. The iRepertoire nested amplicon-rescue multiplex PCR amplified TCR alpha and beta CDR3s from RNA. TCRdb redid the calling of the multiplex PCR reads with MiXCR, one entry per CDR3 protein. Of roughly 100,000 distinct CDR3 sequences in the sample, around 30% were seen once. The sequencing input was glioma tissue, nonneoplastic brain tissue, or PBMCs (not recorded which). The rearrangement joins TRBV18 to TRBJ1-5; tentatively, D is TRBD1 (5 bases). The receptor comes from a human donor with low-grade glioma or glioblastoma, undergoing nonglioma brain surgery, or in good health (not recorded which). The CDR3 sequence: CASPPQDTQGRPQHF. CDR3 coding DNA: TGTGCCAGCCCACCGCAGGACACCCAAGGGAGGCCCCAGCATTTT.